This T cell receptor (beta chain) comes out of a study of patients and donors after allogeneic stem cell transplantation. TCRdb used MiXCR to reprocess the RT-PCR reads, holding one entry per CDR3 protein. The data show about 100,000 distinct CDR3 sequences, with 35% seen just once and 25% to 35% held by the top ten. There are 12 residues in the CDR3. Germline assignment: CDR1 DFQATT and CDR2 SNEGSKA (reference sequence). V was pared by 8 bases and J by 1 base, with 8 bases between. The sequence derives from a human donor who was either an allogeneic HSCT recipient or a stem cell or donor lymphocyte infusion donor (not recorded which). It is not recorded whose cells these are; they may come from a transplant donor. Input material: blood, either unsorted or a sorted T cell fraction (not recorded which). The gene calls are TRBV20-1 and TRBJ2-2; D not resolved. The CDR3 loop reads CSYPKNTGELFF. As DNA, the CDR3 is TGCAGTTACCCCAAGAACACCGGGGAGCTGTTTTTT.